Below, 3 T cell receptor beta chains from the same sample are listed, as sequenced in a study of cytomegalovirus exposure and HLA in healthy donors. Profiled with immunoSEQ multiplex PCR; TCRdb holds only in-frame clones, not every one. Of 150,000 to 200,000 clones listed, 80% to 90% were seen once; the top ten hold 1% to 1.5%. Sample: PBMCs. These receptors were taken from a woman aged 25 to 39 in good health and CMV-seronegative.

This clone was picked up one time. The J gene is TRBJ2-7, the V gene TRBV5-8, with D perhaps matching TRBD1 (6 bases). CDR3 length: 15 residues. Germline assignment: CDR1 SGHTS and CDR2 YDEGEE. Trimming took off 4 bases at V and 0 bases at J, with 14 bases between the two ends. The CDR3 loop is CASSPWGRSSYEQYF. CDR3 nucleotides: TGTGCCAGCAGCCCCTGGGGGCGGAGCTCCTACGAGCAGTACTTC.

In its sample, this clone was seen once. The chain uses TRBV30 and TRBJ2-6, with D tentatively TRBD1 (6 bases). This CDR3 is built from 18 residues. CDR1 and CDR2 from the germline V gene are GTSNPN and SVGIG (reference sequence). V dropped 0 bases and J dropped 1 base, with 16 bases sitting between them. This CDR3 reads CAWSVGTPLRSGANVLTF. The CDR3 coding sequence is TGTGCCTGGAGTGTAGGGACACCTCTACGGTCTGGGGCCAACGTCCTGACTTTC.

The chain has TRBV6-5 and TRBJ1-3; the D is unclear. V dropped 7 bases and J dropped 3 bases, with 13 bases sitting between them. Germline V gene lookup returns CDR1 MNHEY and CDR2 SVGAGI. This CDR3 contains 14 residues. CDR3 nucleotide sequence: TGTGCCAGCATTAATAGGGCGGGTGGAAACACCATATATTTT. Translation gives CASINRAGGNTIYF.